Following are 18 T cell receptor beta chains from one sample sequenced in a study of T cell changes during pregnancy in multiple sclerosis. Assay: immunoSEQ multiplex PCR; the TCRdb copy retains only in-frame clones and omits some. The sample lists 17,000 or so clones, approximately 84% occurring once. The source was CD8+ T cells from peripheral blood mononuclear cells, collected in the third trimester of pregnancy. The receptor set was obtained from a female donor in good health, enrolled as a control in a pregnancy study.

This chain uses TRBV9 with TRBJ1-2; D may be TRBD1 (6 bases). Deletions cut 3 bases from V and 3 bases from J, with 12 bases between. The CDR3 is 14 amino acids. Looked up from germline, CDR1 is SGDLS and CDR2 is YYNGEE. The CDR3 region has the DNA TGTGCCAGCAGCGGGCAGGGGCCGGACTATGGCTACACCTTC. This translates into CASSGQGPDYGYTF. The whole variable domain, filled in from reference TRBV9 and TRBJ1-2, reads DSGVTQTPKHLITATGQRVTLRCSPRSGDLSVYWYQQSLDQGLQFLIQYYNGEERAKGNILERFSAQQFPDLHSELNLSSLELGDSALYFCASSGQGPDYGYTFGSGTRLTVV.

The chain recombines TRBV19 with TRBJ1-5; maybe TRBD1 (5 bases). The CDR3 runs 12 residues. Trimming removed 8 bases at V and 7 bases at J, with 12 bases between. Looked up from germline, CDR1 is LNHDA and CDR2 is SQIVND (reference sequence). The CDR3 here is CASVGQGQPQHF. The CDR3 nucleotides read TGTGCCAGTGTGGGCCAGGGACAGCCCCAGCATTTT.

The chain carries TRBV7-9 and TRBJ1-4; D unresolved. Trimming removed 1 base from V and 8 bases from J, with 17 bases in between. Germline V CDR1 and CDR2: SEHNR, FQNEAQ (reference sequence). CDR3 length: 16 amino acids. The CDR3, as DNA: TGTGCCAGCAGCTTAGATCCCAGTCCGGGGATGGAAAAACTGTTTTTT. This gives the protein CASSLDPSPGMEKLFF.

To note about this clone: The junction differs from germline at one of its ends, possibly a read error. This CDR3 is also generated by other DNA sequences in the sample. V is TRBV30 and J is TRBJ1-2, with 10 bases aligning to TRBD1. The CDR3 spans 15 residues. Germline CDR1 is GTSNPN and CDR2 is SVGIG (reference sequence). This CDR3 reads CAWSVGDRGARGYTF. The CDR3 DNA reads TGCGCCTGGAGTGTCGGGGACAGGGGAGCGCGGGGCTACACCTTC.

The chain couples TRBV29-1 to TRBJ1-2, with TRBD1 identical over 7 bases. J was trimmed by 3 bases and V by 2 bases; bases with no gene match: 9. Germline CDR1 reads SQVTM; CDR2 reads ANQGSEA. The CDR3 is made up of 15 amino acids. The CDR3 protein is CSVESRQGMDYGYTF. The CDR3 DNA reads as TGCAGCGTTGAATCCCGACAGGGAATGGACTATGGCTACACCTTC. Supplemented by reference TRBV29-1 and TRBJ1-2, the full variable domain reads SAVISQKPSRDICQRGTSLTIQCQVDSQVTMMFWYRQQPGQSLTLIATANQGSEATYESGFVIDKFPISRPNLTFSTLTVSNMSPEDSSIYLCSVESRQGMDYGYTFGSGTRLTVV.

This chain connects TRBV2 to TRBJ2-5; D ambiguous. Trimming took 2 bases from V and 5 from J, leaving 15 bases between them. The CDR3 loop spans 15 amino acids. The germline V gene encodes CDR1 SNHLY and CDR2 FYNNEI. CDR3 nucleotides: TGTGCCAGCAGTGAACACGACACCTCAAGGGAGACCCAGTACTTC. It translates to CASSEHDTSRETQYF.

The chain joins TRBV5-4 to TRBJ2-6, with TRBD2 as a possible D gene (5 bases). Deletions cut 5 bases from V and 0 bases from J, with 12 bases between. The germline V gene encodes CDR1 SGHNT and CDR2 YYREEE (reference sequence). The CDR3 sequence is 16 residues long. The CDR3 sequence: CASRAGESSGANVLTF. DNA of the CDR3: TGTGCCAGCAGAGCTGGGGAGAGCTCTGGGGCCAACGTCCTGACTTTC.

This chain's CDR3 is CSVEQVNYGYTF. The CDR3 DNA reads TGCAGCGTAGAACAGGTTAACTATGGCTACACCTTC. The V call is TRBV29-1, the J call TRBJ1-2; D is perhaps TRBD1 (5 bases). The CDR3 consists of 12 residues. Germline loops: CDR1 SQVTM, CDR2 ANQGSEA. V shed 6 bases and J shed 1 base, with 9 bases lying between them. Looking up the rest from reference TRBV29-1 and TRBJ1-2 gives the full variable domain: SAVISQKPSRDICQRGTSLTIQCQVDSQVTMMFWYRQQPGQSLTLIATANQGSEATYESGFVIDKFPISRPNLTFSTLTVSNMSPEDSSIYLCSVEQVNYGYTFGSGTRLTVV.

The chain has TRBV30 and TRBJ2-7; possibly TRBD2 for D (5 bases). The CDR3 is 14 residues long. Germline lookup yields CDR1 GTSNPN and CDR2 SVGIG (reference sequence). Trimming took off 0 bases at V and 6 bases at J, with 15 bases between the two ends. The CDR3 region is CAWSVTGFGREQYF. The CDR3 nucleotides are TGTGCCTGGAGTGTAACGGGGTTCGGTCGCGAGCAGTACTTC.

The chain links TRBV19 to TRBJ1-1, with TRBD1 matching over 7 bases. Germline CDR1 is LNHDA and CDR2 is SQIVND (reference sequence). Germline trimming cut 6 bases from V and 1 base from J; bases unmatched to any gene: 5. This CDR3 contains 14 residues. CDR3 nucleotides: TGTGCCAGTAGACCGACAGGGCCGAACACTGAAGCTTTCTTT. Translated, it gives CASRPTGPNTEAFF.

This chain uses TRBV29-1 with TRBJ2-1; 7 bases line up with TRBD2. CDR3 length: 15 amino acids. Trimming removed 7 bases from V and 9 bases from J; junction bases left unmatched: 18. Germline CDR1 is SQVTM and CDR2 is ANQGSEA. The CDR3 sequence: CSALGGGDRISEQFF. The CDR3 DNA sequence: TGCAGCGCCCTGGGGGGGGGTGATCGCATAAGTGAGCAGTTCTTC.

This chain uses TRBV6-5 with TRBJ2-1; 7 bases are shared with TRBD2. The germline gives CDR1 MNHEY, CDR2 SVGAGI. With 0 bases clipped from V and 7 bases from J, the junction kept 9 bases outside the gene matches. This CDR3 has 16 amino acids. CDR3 region: CASSYSNLAEENEQFF. Written as DNA, the CDR3 is TGTGCCAGCAGTTACTCGAACCTAGCGGAAGAGAATGAGCAGTTCTTC.

The rearrangement joins TRBV27 to TRBJ1-1; TRBD1 matches at 9 bases. CDR1 is MNHEY, CDR2 SMNVEV, per germline (reference sequence). The CDR3 is 13 amino acids. The J segment lost 5 bases and the V segment lost 3 bases, leaving 1 base of the junction unmatched. CDR3 coding DNA: TGTGCCAGCAGTTTGGACAGGGGTACTGAAGCTTTCTTT. It yields the protein CASSLDRGTEAFF.

By sample fraction, this clone is medium-sized (0.01 to 0.1%). The chain employs TRBV29-1 and TRBJ1-3; the D is unclear. Germline CDR1 and CDR2: SQVTM and ANQGSEA. The V gene lost 1 base and the J gene lost 0 bases, with 10 bases spanning the gap. The CDR3 consists of 15 residues. As DNA, the CDR3 is TGCAGCGTTGAAGGTACAGCGGACTCTGGAAACACCATATATTTT. It codes for CSVEGTADSGNTIYF.

V is TRBV30 and J is TRBJ1-5; D is ambiguous. The CDR3 has 16 residues. V was clipped by 1 base and J by 0 bases, with 13 bases between them. Germline loops: CDR1 GTSNPN, CDR2 SVGIG (reference sequence). The CDR3 DNA follows: TGTGCCTGGAGTGCGGGAACGGCTTATAGCAATCAGCCCCAGCATTTT. As protein: CAWSAGTAYSNQPQHF. Full variable domain (remainder filled in from reference TRBV30 and TRBJ1-5): SQTIHQWPATLVQPVGSPLSLECTVEGTSNPNLYWYRQAAGRGLQLLFYSVGIGQISSEVPQNLSASRPQDRQFILSSKKLLLSDSGFYLCAWSAGTAYSNQPQHFGDGTRLSIL.

The V and J genes are TRBV29-1 and TRBJ2-7; TRBD2 matches 8 bases. The junction had 5 bases not matched to a gene; V was cut back by 6 bases and J by 4 bases. The CDR3 is 12 residues long. CDR1 and CDR2 (germline): SQVTM, ANQGSEA. CDR3 region: CSVGTRGYEQYF. CDR3 nucleotide sequence: TGCAGCGTAGGGACTAGAGGGTACGAGCAGTACTTC.

In the case of this clone: At one end, the junction sequence differs from germline, possibly due to a read error. The chain couples TRBV14 to TRBJ1-1, with unresolved D. The CDR3 extends over 13 amino acids. Germline lookup yields CDR1 SGHDN and CDR2 FVKESK. The CDR3 spells CASSHYRNTEAFF. For the CDR3, the DNA is TGTGCCAGCAGCCATTACAGAAACACTGAGGCTTTCTTT.

J is TRBJ2-1 and V is TRBV9, with 7 bases aligning to TRBD2. Germline V CDR1 and CDR2: SGDLS, YYNGEE. The CDR3 consists of 16 residues. V lost 1 base and J lost 0; bases outside the gene matches: 4. The CDR3 reads CASSVSGRYSYNEQFF. The CDR3 DNA sequence: TGTGCCAGCAGCGTATCCGGGAGGTACTCCTACAATGAGCAGTTCTTC.